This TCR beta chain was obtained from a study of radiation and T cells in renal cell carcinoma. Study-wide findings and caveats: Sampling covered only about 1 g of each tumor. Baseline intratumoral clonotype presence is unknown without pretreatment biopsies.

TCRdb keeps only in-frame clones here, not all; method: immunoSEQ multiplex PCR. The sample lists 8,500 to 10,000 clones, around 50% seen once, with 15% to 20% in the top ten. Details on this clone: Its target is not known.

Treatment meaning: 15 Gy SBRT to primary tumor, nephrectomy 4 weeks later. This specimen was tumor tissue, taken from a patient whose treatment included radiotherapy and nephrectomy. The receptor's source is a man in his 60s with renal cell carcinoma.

CDR3 loop: CASSYSRTVTGELFF. In DNA form, the CDR3 reads TGTGCCAGCAGTTACTCGAGGACAGTGACCGGGGAGCTGTTTTTT. The V gene is TRBV6-5, the J gene TRBJ2-2; perhaps TRBD1 as D (6 bases). V was pared by 0 bases and J by 5 bases, with 10 bases between. The CDR3 sequence is 15 residues long. Germline CDR1 and CDR2: MNHEY and SVGAGI.